A single T cell receptor (beta chain) is shown here with its context. This sample was taken from a study of T cell responses to AZD1222 COVID-19 vaccine. Method: immunoSEQ multiplex PCR; TCRdb's copy keeps in-frame clones and lacks some. The sample shows 150,000 to 200,000 clones, around 94% of them seen only once. This CDR3 region has 12 residues. The germline gives CDR1 ENHRY, CDR2 SYGVKD. Trimming took 5 bases from V and 3 from J, leaving 8 bases between them. The chain uses TRBV10-3 and TRBJ2-7; D unclear. This receptor was taken from an adult in good health. Source: peripheral blood, taken on day 0 of AZD1222 vaccination. CDR3 protein: CAISFDNYEQYF. The CDR3 DNA reads TGTGCCATCAGTTTCGACAACTACGAGCAGTACTTC.